The source of this T cell receptor (beta chain) is a study of beta chain features in type 1 diabetes. Study context: Sorted cells numbering around 100,000,000 were examined across all samples. Study results and limitations: VDJ junctions from type 1 diabetes patients carried fewer insertions and larger deletions. Type 1 diabetes patients showed a moderate but significant shortening of TCRB CDR3s in all four CD4+ subsets.

Isolated RNA was reverse transcribed in full, so expressed TCRB transcripts were sequenced. The protocol was immunoSEQ multiplex PCR, while the TCRdb copy is restricted to in-frame clones and leaves out a portion. The sample has 95,000 to 150,000 clones, 15% to 20% seen once; the top ten hold around 2.7%. This clone was detected a few times. No antigen is known for it. The germline V gene encodes CDR1 SNHLY and CDR2 FYNNEI. The CDR3 contains 13 residues. V was clipped by 7 bases and J by 8 bases, with 15 bases between them. Sequenced: central memory CD4+ T cells from blood. The sequence came from a man aged 18 to 30 with type 1 diabetes. This sequence joins TRBV2 and TRBJ2-1, with D unclear. This CDR3 is CASISSRNYEQFF. CDR3 nucleotides: TGTGCCAGCATCTCTAGTCGGAACTATGAGCAGTTCTTC.